The clone carrying this T cell receptor (beta chain) was found many times. Its matching antigen is unknown. This specimen comes from a study of T cells in Graves' hyperthyroidism and ophthalmopathy. Amplification of TCR beta CDR3 regions was performed using RNA transcripts as template. Initially, a first-round RT-PCR of the TCR CDR3 employed the HTBI primer set. Each CDR3 protein gets one entry after TCRdb re-called the multiplex PCR reads with MiXCR. This repertoire shows fewer than 650,000 distinct CDR3 sequences, approximately 15% found once; its top ten account for about 4%. The trim removed 6 bases at V and 5 bases at J, leaving 5 bases unmatched. CDR1 is MNHEY and CDR2 is SVGAGI in the germline V gene. The CDR3 is 13 residues long. The study, taken as a whole, reports: Appearing also in blood were most of the thyroid clonotypes expanded above 0.001. A 13 V-J model separated ophthalmopathy from stable hyperthyroidism.

Ophthalmopathy in the patients scored at least 3 on Clinical Activity Score and at least 4 on NOSPECS grade, lasting under 3 months. J is TRBJ2-7 and V is TRBV6-5; 9 positions agree with TRBD1. This TCR derives from a woman in her thirties or forties with Graves' ophthalmopathy. Input material: blood. CDR3: CASRPGQGNEQYF. DNA for the CDR3: TGTGCCAGCAGACCGGGACAGGGAAACGAGCAGTACTTC.